This T cell receptor beta chain was sequenced during a study of blood T cells in healthy people across ages. Study-level background: Researchers report that template switching captured about one barcoded beta molecule per two T cells.

This CDR3 has 14 residues. Looked up from germline, CDR1 is MNHNS and CDR2 is SASEGT. V lost 10 bases to trimming and J lost 4 bases, with 17 bases between them. Whole-study results and caveats: Changes in expanded clonotypes were possibly confounded, as the CMV status of donors was unknown. Age advanced and TCR beta diversity per million T cells fell, roughly linearly. Long-lived donors had more naive CD4+ cells and higher diversity than aged donors.

Worth noting for this clonotype: Antigen: not known.

The use of a sample-barcoded 5' primer and a J-beta primer mix characterized a second PCR of roughly 7 to 12 cycles. TCRdb re-analysed the 5' RACE reads in MiXCR, keeping a single row per CDR3 protein. The sample records fewer than 1.5 million distinct CDR3 sequences, approximately 40% being singletons. This sequence originates from a woman between 18 and 29 years old in good health. V is TRBV6-1 and J is TRBJ1-3, with D possibly TRBD1 on 5 matching bases. The sequencing input was blood. The CDR3 DNA reads TGTGCCACCCATGCCTGGGGGAAAGGAAACACCATATATTTT. Translation: CATHAWGKGNTIYF.